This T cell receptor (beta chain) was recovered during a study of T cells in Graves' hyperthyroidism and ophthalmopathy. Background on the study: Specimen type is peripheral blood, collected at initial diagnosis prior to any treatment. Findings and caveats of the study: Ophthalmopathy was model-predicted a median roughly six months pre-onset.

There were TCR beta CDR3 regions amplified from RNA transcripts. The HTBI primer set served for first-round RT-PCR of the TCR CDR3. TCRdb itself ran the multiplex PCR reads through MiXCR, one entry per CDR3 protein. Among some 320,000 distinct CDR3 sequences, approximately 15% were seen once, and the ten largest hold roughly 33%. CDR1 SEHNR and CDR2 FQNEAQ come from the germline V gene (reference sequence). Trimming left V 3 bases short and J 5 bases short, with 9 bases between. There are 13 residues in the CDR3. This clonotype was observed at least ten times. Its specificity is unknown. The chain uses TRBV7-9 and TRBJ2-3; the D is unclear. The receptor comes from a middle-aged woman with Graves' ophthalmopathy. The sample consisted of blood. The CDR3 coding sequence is TGTGCCAGCAGCTTCTCCCTAGGAGATACGCAGTATTTT. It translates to CASSFSLGDTQYF. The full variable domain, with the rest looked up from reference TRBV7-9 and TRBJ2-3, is DTGVSQNPRHKITKRGQNVTFRCDPISEHNRLYWYRQTLGQGPEFLTYFQNEAQLEKSRLLSDRFSAERPKGSFSTLEIQRTEQGDSAMYLCASSFSLGDTQYFGPGTRLTVL.